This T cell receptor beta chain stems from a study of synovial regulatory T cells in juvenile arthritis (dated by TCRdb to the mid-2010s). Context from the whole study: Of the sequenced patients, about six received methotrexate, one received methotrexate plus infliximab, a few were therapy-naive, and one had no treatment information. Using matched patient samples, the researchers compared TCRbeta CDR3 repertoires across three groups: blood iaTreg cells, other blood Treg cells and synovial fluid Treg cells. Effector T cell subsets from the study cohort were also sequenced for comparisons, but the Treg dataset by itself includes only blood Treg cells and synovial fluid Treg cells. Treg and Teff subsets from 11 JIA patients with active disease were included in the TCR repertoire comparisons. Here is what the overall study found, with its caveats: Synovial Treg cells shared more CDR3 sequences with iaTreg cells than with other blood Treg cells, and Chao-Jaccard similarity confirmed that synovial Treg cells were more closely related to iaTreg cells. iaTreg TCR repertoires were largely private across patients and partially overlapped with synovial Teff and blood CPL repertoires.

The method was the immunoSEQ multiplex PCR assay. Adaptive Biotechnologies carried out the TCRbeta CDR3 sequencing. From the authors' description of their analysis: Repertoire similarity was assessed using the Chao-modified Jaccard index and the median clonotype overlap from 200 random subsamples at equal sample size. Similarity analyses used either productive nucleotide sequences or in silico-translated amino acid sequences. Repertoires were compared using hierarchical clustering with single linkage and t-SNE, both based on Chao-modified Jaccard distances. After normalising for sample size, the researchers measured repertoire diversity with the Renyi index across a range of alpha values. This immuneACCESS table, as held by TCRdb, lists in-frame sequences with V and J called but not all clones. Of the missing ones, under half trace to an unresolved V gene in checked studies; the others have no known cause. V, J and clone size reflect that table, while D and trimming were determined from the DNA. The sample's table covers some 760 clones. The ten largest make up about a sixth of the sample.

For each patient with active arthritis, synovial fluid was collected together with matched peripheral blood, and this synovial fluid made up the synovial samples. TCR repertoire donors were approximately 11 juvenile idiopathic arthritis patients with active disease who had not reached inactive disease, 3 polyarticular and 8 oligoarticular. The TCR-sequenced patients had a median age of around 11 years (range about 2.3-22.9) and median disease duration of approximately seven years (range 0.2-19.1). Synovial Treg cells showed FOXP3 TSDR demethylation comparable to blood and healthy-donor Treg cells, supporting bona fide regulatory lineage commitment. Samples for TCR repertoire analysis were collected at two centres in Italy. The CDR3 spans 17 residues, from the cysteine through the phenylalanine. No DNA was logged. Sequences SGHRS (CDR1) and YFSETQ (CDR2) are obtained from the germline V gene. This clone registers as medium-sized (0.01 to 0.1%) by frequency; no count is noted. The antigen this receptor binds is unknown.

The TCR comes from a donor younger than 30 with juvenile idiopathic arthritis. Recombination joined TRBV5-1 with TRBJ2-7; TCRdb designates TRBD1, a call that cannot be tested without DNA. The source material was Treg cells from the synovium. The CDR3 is CASSSNTRQGYYYEQYF.